The rows below give T cell receptor beta chains drawn from one sample of a study of regulatory T cells in long-lasting Graves disease. MiXCR, run by TCRdb on the multiplex PCR reads, gives a single entry per CDR3 protein. Of 350,000 to 450,000 distinct CDR3 sequences in the sample, approximately 15% were seen once. These data were also reused for a study on T cells in Graves' hyperthyroidism and ophthalmopathy.

Source: peripheral blood mononuclear cells (PBMCs), taken at new diagnosis, from a patient treated with antithyroid drugs. These receptors were collected from a woman aged 25 to 39 with Graves disease. The CDR3 runs from the conserved cysteine through the conserved F or W. Fields, in order: CDR3 length, D gene, J gene, V gene, clone size, CDR3 protein, CDR3 DNA. The D gene is left open where the match is weak. Size is omitted from some rows. Given values are once, few, many or a class for expanded clones.

length: 14; D: NA; J: TRBJ2-1; V: TRBV6-2/TRBV6-3; size: many; CDR3: CASSRTVSLDEQFF; DNA: TGTGCCAGCAGCCGGACAGTGTCTCTGGATGAGCAGTTCTTC
length: 16; D: NA; J: TRBJ1-5; V: TRBV11-2; size: many; CDR3: CASSLGRVGEVQPQHF; DNA: TGTGCCAGCAGCTTGGGTCGGGTAGGGGAAGTTCAGCCCCAGCATTTT
length: 14; D: TRBD1; J: TRBJ2-5; V: TRBV27; size: many; CDR3: CASSSTGGMETQYF; DNA: TGTGCCAGCAGTTCGACAGGGGGAATGGAGACCCAGTACTTC
length: 15; D: NA; J: TRBJ1-1; V: TRBV3-1; size: NA; CDR3: CASSQTPGAGPEAFF; DNA: TGTGCCAGCAGCCAAACTCCGGGGGCGGGGCCTGAAGCTTTCTTT
length: 13; D: NA; J: TRBJ1-3; V: TRBV30; size: many; CDR3: CAWSVVAGNTIYF; DNA: TGTGCCTGGAGTGTTGTTGCTGGAAACACCATATATTTT
length: 12; D: NA; J: TRBJ2-5; V: TRBV6-2/TRBV6-3; size: many; CDR3: CASSGVDETQYF; DNA: TGTGCCAGCAGTGGGGTGGATGAGACCCAGTACTTC
length: 17; D: TRBD2; J: TRBJ2-1; V: TRBV7-6; size: NA; CDR3: CASSLPPSGSDHNEQFF; DNA: TGTGCCAGCAGCTTACCCCCAAGCGGGAGTGACCACAATGAGCAGTTCTTC
length: 15; D: NA; J: TRBJ2-7; V: TRBV20-1; size: many; CDR3: CSARDWASPTYEQYF; DNA: TGCAGTGCTAGAGATTGGGCTAGCCCCACCTACGAGCAGTACTTC
length: 14; D: NA; J: TRBJ1-2; V: TRBV25-1; size: few; CDR3: CASSDPDSRYGYTF; DNA: TGTGCCAGCAGTGACCCGGACAGTCGTTATGGCTACACCTTC
length: 14; D: NA; J: TRBJ2-4; V: TRBV11-2; size: many; CDR3: CASSLDPPQNIQYF; DNA: TGTGCCAGCAGCTTAGATCCCCCGCAGAACATTCAGTACTTC
length: 12; D: TRBD2; J: TRBJ2-1; V: TRBV30; size: many; CDR3: CACRTSENEQFF; DNA: TGTGCCTGTAGGACTAGCGAGAATGAGCAGTTCTTC
length: 17; D: TRBD2; J: TRBJ2-2; V: TRBV5-1; size: many; CDR3: CASSSTSGSLAAGELFF; DNA: TGCGCCAGCAGCTCCACTAGCGGGAGTCTAGCGGCCGGGGAGCTGTTTTTT
length: 16; D: NA; J: TRBJ1-5; V: TRBV2; size: many; CDR3: CASSFVGGNSNQPQHF; DNA: TGTGCCAGCAGTTTTGTGGGGGGTAATAGCAATCAGCCCCAGCATTTT
length: 13; D: NA; J: TRBJ2-5; V: TRBV6-2/TRBV6-3; size: many; CDR3: CASSPGAEETQYF; DNA: TGTGCCAGCAGCCCAGGGGCGGAGGAGACCCAGTACTTC
length: 13; D: NA; J: TRBJ1-5; V: TRBV18; size: NA; CDR3: CASSPAAGQPQHF; DNA: TGTGCCAGCTCGCCTGCTGCGGGTCAGCCCCAGCATTTT
length: 14; D: TRBD1; J: TRBJ2-1; V: TRBV18; size: many; CDR3: CASSRPGQGPKQFF; DNA: TGTGCCAGCTCGCGCCCGGGACAGGGCCCGAAGCAGTTCTTC